Shown below are 20 T cell receptor beta chains from a single sample sequenced in a study of shared clonotypes between healthy human individuals. The assay was immunoSEQ multiplex PCR, and TCRdb's table has in-frame clones only and misses some. The sample lists 2 million to 3 million clones; over 85% were seen once. The sample was naive CD4+ T cells from PBMCs. Subset meaning: CD45RA+ positively selected. The receptor source for this set is a man in his late teens or twenties in good health. Some clones in this sample may be carry-over from other donors' samples.

The rearrangement joins TRBV11-2 to TRBJ2-5; D is perhaps TRBD1 (5 bases). The germline V gene has CDR1 SGHAT and CDR2 FQNNGV. The CDR3 extends over 15 amino acids. Trimming left V 6 bases short and J 0 bases short, with 14 bases between. CDR3 sequence: CASSLQDTNQETQYF. The CDR3 DNA sequence: TGTGCCAGCAGTCTTCAGGACACCAACCAAGAGACCCAGTACTTC.

This rearrangement joins TRBV15 to TRBJ2-2, with 8 positions matching TRBD2. J was trimmed by 5 bases and V by 0 bases; bases with no gene match: 8. The CDR3 extends over 17 amino acids. Per the germline V gene, CDR1 is LNHNV and CDR2 is YYDKDF (reference sequence). The CDR3 protein is CATSRDLSGGGTGELFF. DNA for the CDR3: TGTGCCACCAGCAGAGATCTTTCGGGAGGGGGTACCGGGGAGCTGTTTTTT.

The V gene is TRBV25-1, the J gene TRBJ2-2; 8 positions agree with TRBD1. Germline values: CDR1 MGHDK, CDR2 SYGVNS. Unmatched junction bases numbered 2, after V lost 1 base and J lost 1 base. The CDR3 has 16 residues. CDR3 amino acids: CASSEFRGLNTGELFF. The CDR3, as DNA: TGTGCCAGCAGTGAATTCAGGGGGCTGAACACCGGGGAGCTGTTTTTT. The complete variable domain, with remaining parts taken from reference TRBV25-1 and TRBJ2-2, reads EADIYQTPRYLVIGTGKKITLECSQTMGHDKMYWYQQDPGMELHLIHYSYGVNSTEKGDLSSESTVSRIRTEHFPLTLESARPSHTSQYLCASSEFRGLNTGELFFGEGSRLTVL.

This chain uses TRBV19 with TRBJ2-1; 7 nucleotides align to TRBD1. The J segment lost 10 bases and the V segment lost 6 bases, leaving 9 bases of the junction unmatched. The CDR3 sequence is 13 residues long. The germline gives CDR1 LNHDA, CDR2 SQIVND (reference sequence). The CDR3 DNA follows: TGTGCCAGTAGAAGAGGCAGGGGGACCGAGCAGTTCTTC. Translating gives CASRRGRGTEQFF.

The chain employs TRBV7-9 and TRBJ2-7, with 7 bases fitting TRBD2. This CDR3 spans 13 amino acids. The V segment lost 5 bases and the J segment 5 bases; nucleotides outside the gene matches: 6. Germline lookup yields CDR1 SEHNR and CDR2 FQNEAQ (reference sequence). In nucleotides, the CDR3 is TGTGCCAGCAGCCTGAGCGGGACTGACGAGCAGTACTTC. Protein sequence: CASSLSGTDEQYF.

The chain is built from TRBV19 and TRBJ2-5, with a weak D call TRBD1 (5 bases). V was clipped by 3 bases and J by 2 bases, with 13 bases between them. CDR1 and CDR2 (germline): LNHDA, SQIVND (reference sequence). The CDR3 extends over 15 amino acids. The CDR3 nucleotides are TGTGCCAGTAGTATTGAGACAGATAATCAAGAGACCCAGTACTTC. Amino acids: CASSIETDNQETQYF.

V usage is TRBV6-1 and J usage is TRBJ2-5; 8 nucleotides align to TRBD1. The length of the CDR3 is 15 residues. The germline V gene has CDR1 MNHNS and CDR2 SASEGT. Trimming at V came to 3 bases and at J to 2 bases, leaving 5 bases not matched to a gene. CDR3 sequence: CASSDPGTGQETQYF. CDR3 coding DNA: TGTGCCAGCAGTGATCCCGGGACAGGACAAGAGACCCAGTACTTC.

The chain is built from TRBV4-3 and TRBJ1-4, with D possibly being TRBD1 (6 bases). Trimming shortened V by 0 bases and J by 10 bases, and 18 bases separated the two germline ends. CDR1 is LGHNA and CDR2 is YSLEER in the germline V gene. The CDR3 runs 16 residues. This chain's CDR3 is CASSQDLRQVTRKLFF. CDR3 sequence (DNA): TGCGCCAGCAGCCAAGATCTCCGACAGGTCACAAGAAAACTGTTTTTT.

The chain joins TRBV30 to TRBJ1-6; D perhaps matches TRBD1 (6 bases). The CDR3 runs to 13 residues. Per the germline V gene, CDR1 is GTSNPN and CDR2 is SVGIG (reference sequence). The V end was cut by 8 bases, the J end by 6 bases, with 14 bases between. The CDR3 region has the DNA TGTGCCGGCCGGGACACTACTAATTCACCCCTCCACTTT. Protein sequence: CAGRDTTNSPLHF.

The rearrangement joins TRBV14 to TRBJ2-2, with no clear D. The V gene lost 2 bases and the J gene lost 3 bases, with 13 bases spanning the gap. The CDR3 length is 16 residues. Germline lookup yields CDR1 SGHDN and CDR2 FVKESK. The CDR3 DNA follows: TGTGCCAGCAGCCAATTGTTAGGGCTCGACACCGGGGAGCTGTTTTTT. Amino acids: CASSQLLGLDTGELFF.

This chain joins TRBV5-1 and TRBJ1-3; TRBD1 might be the D (5 bases). There are 14 residues in the CDR3. V lost 3 bases to trimming and J lost 1 base, with 8 bases between them. CDR1 and CDR2 from the germline V gene are SGHRS and YFSETQ. The CDR3 is CASSYDSSGNTIYF. The CDR3 DNA reads as TGCGCCAGCAGCTACGACAGTTCTGGAAACACCATATATTTT.

This clone was counted a single time. V and J are TRBV7-2 and TRBJ2-5; a weak D match, TRBD1 (5 bases). The V gene's germline CDR1 is SGHTA and CDR2 FQGNSA. V was pared by 3 bases and J by 1 base, with 9 bases between. The CDR3 spans 14 residues. Here the CDR3 reads CASSFQGAQETQYF. CDR3 DNA sequence: TGTGCCAGCAGCTTTCAGGGCGCCCAAGAGACCCAGTACTTC.

The chain is built from TRBV5-4 and TRBJ2-7; 11 nucleotides match TRBD2. CDR1 is SGHNT and CDR2 is YYREEE in the germline V gene (reference sequence). CDR3 length equals 14 residues. V gave up 4 bases and J gave up 5 bases; unmatched junction bases: 5. The CDR3 coding sequence is TGTGCCAGCAGCAAACCGGGACTAGCGGACGAGCAGTACTTC. Amino acid sequence: CASSKPGLADEQYF.

The chain recombines TRBV7-3 with TRBJ2-7; 13 bases map to TRBD2. Germline CDR1 and CDR2: SGHTA and FQGTGA. Trimming took 7 bases from V and 2 from J; bases not matched to a gene: 8. There are 16 residues in the CDR3. CDR3 in amino acids: CASTSAGTSGTYEQYF. The CDR3 DNA follows: TGTGCCAGCACCTCAGCCGGGACTAGCGGGACCTACGAGCAGTACTTC.

J is TRBJ1-3 and V is TRBV4-2, with D hard to call. Germline values: CDR1 LGHNA, CDR2 YNFKEQ. This CDR3 spans 13 amino acids. V was clipped by 4 bases and J by 0 bases, with 4 bases between them. As DNA, the CDR3 is TGTGCCAGCAGCCTCTTCTCTGGAAACACCATATATTTT. It codes for CASSLFSGNTIYF.

This chain links TRBV18 with TRBJ1-1; D may be TRBD1 (5 bases). In germline, CDR1 is KGHSH, CDR2 LQKENI. V lost 4 bases and J lost 5, with 17 bases in between. This CDR3 is 15 amino acids long. The CDR3 DNA follows: TGTGCCAGCTCACAAACCGGAGTTGGGGGAACTGAAGCTTTCTTT. This codes for CASSQTGVGGTEAFF. Supplemented by reference TRBV18 and TRBJ1-1, the full variable domain reads NAGVMQNPRHLVRRRGQEARLRCSPMKGHSHVYWYRQLPEEGLKFMVYLQKENIIDESGMPKERFSAEFPKEGPSILRIQQVVRGDSAAYFCASSQTGVGGTEAFFGQGTRLTVV.

The V call is TRBV5-1, the J call TRBJ2-7, with D possibly being TRBD1 (6 bases). The length of the CDR3 is 16 residues. Germline CDR1 SGHRS, CDR2 YFSETQ. Trimming stripped 0 bases from V and 0 bases from J, with 13 bases between. The CDR3 DNA reads TGCGCCAGCAGCTTGGGGACAGCTCCCAACTCCTACGAGCAGTACTTC. Encoded protein: CASSLGTAPNSYEQYF.

This clone was recorded once. A junction end diverges from the germline sequence, so it may reflect a read error. The chain is built from TRBV20-1 and TRBJ2-7, with 7 bases identical to TRBD2. Germline CDR1 reads DFQATT; CDR2 reads SNEGSKA (reference sequence). The CDR3 runs to 11 residues. The CDR3 DNA sequence: TGCAGTGCGCAGAAGTTCGGGGAGGGCCTGTTC. It encodes CSAQKFGEGLF.

This chain connects TRBV6-5 to TRBJ1-5; D ambiguous. Per the germline V gene, CDR1 is MNHEY and CDR2 is SVGAGI. CDR3 length equals 13 residues. With 4 bases removed from V and 6 bases from J, the gap between germline ends came to 10 bases. Here the CDR3 reads CASSLGGSQPQHF. CDR3 DNA: TGTGCCAGCAGTTTGGGTGGTAGTCAGCCCCAGCATTTT.

In DNA, the CDR3 is TGTGCCAGCAGTCTTCCCACGGGACCGAGCTCCTACGAGCAGTACTTC. Protein sequence: CASSLPTGPSSYEQYF. The chain combines TRBV6-6 with TRBJ2-7; D could derive from TRBD1 or TRBD2 (5 bases each). CDR1 MNHNY and CDR2 SVGAGI come from the germline V gene (reference sequence). The CDR3 contains 16 residues. Trimming removed 5 bases at V and 0 bases at J, with 17 bases between.